The following is a T cell receptor (beta chain) sequence with its context. V dropped 1 base and J dropped 1 base, with 5 bases sitting between them. CDR1 is MRHNA, CDR2 SNTAGT, per germline. The CDR3 is 14 amino acids. This table comes from immunoSEQ multiplex PCR, and its TCRdb copy is limited to in-frame clones, with some not included. The repertoire consists of approximately 100,000 clones, with roughly 86% occurring once and the leading ten covering 2% to 2.5%. This sample is part of a study of control samples from healthy donors and cancer patients. The specimen was blood. The V gene is TRBV6-4, the J gene TRBJ1-5; D is undetermined. The receptor was isolated from a man aged 60 to 69 in good health. This chain's CDR3 is CASSDWASNQPQHF. The CDR3, as DNA: TGTGCCAGCAGTGACTGGGCAAGCAATCAGCCCCAGCATTTT.